The TCR beta chain described here comes from a study of T cells in Graves' hyperthyroidism and ophthalmopathy. Amplified TCR beta CDR3 regions came from RNA transcripts. The study used the HTBI primer set for a first-round RT-PCR of the TCR CDR3. TCRdb analysed the multiplex PCR reads with MiXCR anew, one entry per CDR3 protein. The sample shows about 560,000 distinct CDR3 sequences, 46% of them seen only once. V shed 5 bases, J shed 0 bases, and the junction held 4 bases outside the gene matches. The length of the CDR3 is 15 residues. Germline CDR1 reads LNHDA; CDR2 reads SQIVND (reference sequence). Among the patients, aged 18 to 65, hyperthyroidism was newly diagnosed and had lasted under 2 months. Only a few counts were recorded for this clonotype. The antigen remains unidentified. Whole-study results and caveats: In validation, the model predicted ophthalmopathy. These predictions came a median about 6.8 months before onset. Researchers report that a 13 V-J model separated ophthalmopathy from stable hyperthyroidism. Most clonotypes that expanded in the thyroid above 0.001 also showed up in blood.

The chain combines TRBV19 with TRBJ1-3; TRBD1 aligns across 7 bases. The TCR sequence derives from a woman between 18 and 29 years old with Graves' hyperthyroidism. Material: peripheral blood or thyroid tissue (not recorded which). The DNA for the CDR3 is TGTGCCAGTAGTTGGACAGGACTCTCTGGAAACACCATATATTTT. It translates to CASSWTGLSGNTIYF.